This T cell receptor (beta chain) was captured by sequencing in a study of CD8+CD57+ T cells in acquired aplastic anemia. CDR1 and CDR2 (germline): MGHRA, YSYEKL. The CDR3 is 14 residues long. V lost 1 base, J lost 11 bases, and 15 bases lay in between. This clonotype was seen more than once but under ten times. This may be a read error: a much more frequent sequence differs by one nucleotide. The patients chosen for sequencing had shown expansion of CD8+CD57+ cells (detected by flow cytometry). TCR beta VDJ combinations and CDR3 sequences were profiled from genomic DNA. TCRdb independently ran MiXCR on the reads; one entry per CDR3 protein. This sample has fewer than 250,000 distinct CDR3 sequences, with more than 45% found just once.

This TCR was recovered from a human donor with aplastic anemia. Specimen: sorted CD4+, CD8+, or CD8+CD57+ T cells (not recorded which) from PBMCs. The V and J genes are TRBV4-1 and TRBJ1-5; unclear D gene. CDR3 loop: CASSQVGTNRSQHF. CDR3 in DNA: TGCGCCAGCAGCCAAGTTGGCACGAATCGGTCCCAGCATTTT.